These 10 T cell receptor beta chains originate from one sample sequenced in a study of T cell responses to AZD1222 COVID-19 vaccine. Clones were sequenced by immunoSEQ multiplex PCR, and TCRdb holds only the in-frame ones, with some missing. The sample has just over 150,000 clones, 75% to 95% seen once. Material: peripheral blood, obtained on day 0 of AZD1222 vaccination. The receptors originated from an adult in good health.

The count of this clone is one. The chain combines TRBV19 with TRBJ2-5; no definite D call. The CDR3 loop spans 16 amino acids. CDR1 and CDR2 (germline): LNHDA, SQIVND (reference sequence). Trimming shortened V by 6 bases and J by 5 bases, and 22 bases separated the two germline ends. CDR3 nucleotide sequence: TGTGCCAGTAGCCCGACCGTTGGTCAGCTTGGCGAGACCCAGTACTTC. Its translation: CASSPTVGQLGETQYF.

This clone has more than one count but fewer than ten. The V and J genes are TRBV15 and TRBJ2-3, with unresolved D. CDR3 length: 12 amino acids. Germline CDR1 and CDR2: LNHNV and YYDKDF (reference sequence). Deletions cut 1 base from V and 6 bases from J, with 5 bases between. The DNA for the CDR3 is TGTGCCACCAGCAGAGGAAGGGATACGCAGTATTTT. It codes for CATSRGRDTQYF.

In DNA form, the CDR3 reads TGTGCCAGCAGCTTAGCGCCGGGAGCAGATACGCAGTATTTT. Translation: CASSLAPGADTQYF. This chain connects TRBV7-8 to TRBJ2-3; perhaps TRBD2 as D (6 bases). This CDR3 region has 14 residues. The V gene lost 0 bases and the J gene lost 4 bases, with 8 bases spanning the gap. CDR1 and CDR2 from the germline V gene are SGHVS and FQNEAQ.

The J gene is TRBJ2-2, the V gene TRBV7-3; maybe TRBD2 (7 bases). Germline V gives CDR1 SGHTA, CDR2 FQGTGA. This CDR3 spans 15 amino acids. Trimming pared 3 bases from V and 8 bases from J, leaving 16 bases between. The CDR3 protein is CASSFRGGGPGELFF. Written as DNA, the CDR3 is TGTGCCAGCAGCTTTCGGGGCGGGGGCCCTGGGGAGCTGTTTTTT.

The chain is built from TRBV28 and TRBJ1-4; D may be TRBD1 (6 bases). Germline assignment: CDR1 MDHEN and CDR2 SYDVKM. CDR3 length: 16 residues. Trimming shortened V by 4 bases and J by 8 bases, and 20 bases separated the two germline ends. CDR3 residues: CASSSTSGTLGEKLFF. CDR3 bases: TGTGCCAGCAGTTCGACTTCGGGGACACTTGGGGAAAAACTGTTTTTT.

This sequence joins TRBV13 and TRBJ1-2; TRBD1 agrees at 7 bases. The V and J ends lost 5 bases and 1 base, in that order; junction bases with no gene match: 7. CDR3 length equals 15 residues. Germline CDR1 is PRHDT and CDR2 is FYEKMQ (reference sequence). This CDR3 reads CASSHNRGINYGYTF. In nucleotides, the CDR3 is TGTGCCAGCAGCCATAACAGGGGAATTAACTATGGCTACACCTTC.

The V and J genes are TRBV27 and TRBJ1-2; D unclear. The CDR3 covers 14 residues. The germline V gene encodes CDR1 MNHEY and CDR2 SMNVEV (reference sequence). Trimming shortened V by 2 bases and J by 0 bases, and 7 bases separated the two germline ends. The CDR3 sequence is CASSLHPANYGYTF. Here the CDR3 DNA reads TGTGCCAGCAGTTTACACCCAGCTAACTATGGCTACACCTTC.

This clone was recorded only once. The chain employs TRBV5-4 and TRBJ2-1, with 7 bases that match TRBD1. Germline V gene data show CDR1 as SGHNT and CDR2 as YYREEE (reference sequence). V dropped 5 bases and J dropped 4; count of bases not matched to a gene: 12. This CDR3 contains 16 residues. As DNA, the CDR3 is TGTGCCAGCAGTAAAAGGGGGACAGAGGTATACAATGAGCAGTTCTTC. Amino acids: CASSKRGTEVYNEQFF.

This rearrangement joins TRBV25-1 to TRBJ1-6; possible D gene TRBD1, 6 bases. Deletions cut 5 bases from V and 8 bases from J, with 10 bases between. The CDR3 covers 13 residues. CDR1 is MGHDK and CDR2 is SYGVNS in the germline V gene. The DNA of the CDR3 is TGTGCCAGCAGTAGGGGGGGTGATTCACCCCTCCACTTT. Protein product: CASSRGGDSPLHF. The whole variable domain, filled in from reference TRBV25-1 and TRBJ1-6, reads EADIYQTPRYLVIGTGKKITLECSQTMGHDKMYWYQQDPGMELHLIHYSYGVNSTEKGDLSSESTVSRIRTEHFPLTLESARPSHTSQYLCASSRGGDSPLHFGNGTRLTVT.

This chain connects TRBV4-1 to TRBJ2-2; unclear D gene. The germline V gene encodes CDR1 MGHRA and CDR2 YSYEKL. Trimming took 0 bases from V and 6 from J, leaving 14 bases between them. This CDR3 spans 16 amino acids. CDR3 in amino acids: CASSQEYPLGAGELFF. CDR3 DNA sequence: TGCGCCAGCAGCCAAGAATATCCCTTGGGCGCCGGGGAGCTGTTTTTT.